This TCR beta chain was recovered during a study of T cell responses to AZD1222 COVID-19 vaccine. Study context: Timing groups of about 4 and about 12 weeks for second doses were pooled.

This clone was counted a single time. Antigen unknown. Clones were sequenced by immunoSEQ multiplex PCR, and TCRdb holds only the in-frame ones, with some missing. Found here are about 120,000 clones, 80% to 90% of them singletons; the top ten hold roughly 1.6%. Whole-study findings and limits: Among those given AZD1222, only five or six were seropositive at baseline. Among the donors, most were white British and more were female, and clonal diversity was possibly underestimated.

V lost 5 bases and J 6 bases, leaving 13 bases between the germline ends. The CDR3 totals 13 residues. Germline CDR1 is KGHDR and CDR2 is SFDVKD. This material consisted of peripheral blood, taken on day 0 of AZD1222 vaccination. This TCR was recovered from an adult in good health. The chain couples TRBV24-1 to TRBJ2-7; either TRBD1 or TRBD2 may supply D (7 bases each). This CDR3 reads CATSAGGGSEQYF. The CDR3 DNA follows: TGTGCCACCAGTGCAGGGGGGGGATCCGAGCAGTACTTC.